These 18 T cell receptor beta chains were all obtained from the same sample, sequenced in a study of blood T cell repertoires in COVID-19. Here immunoSEQ multiplex PCR was the method, and the copy in TCRdb shows in-frame clones only, minus some. The sample lists around 43,000 clones; about 85% were seen once. The sequenced material came from peripheral blood. These receptor sequences come from a woman aged 80 or older with acute or convalescent COVID-19.

This chain joins TRBV6-6 and TRBJ1-3; no definite D call. The CDR3 runs to 15 residues. The germline CDR1 and CDR2 sequences are MNHNY and SVGAGI (reference sequence). V shed 6 bases and J shed 3 bases, with 15 bases lying between them. Here the CDR3 DNA reads TGTGCCAGCAGCCCCCCCCGAGGGAGTGGAAACACCATATATTTT. This translates into CASSPPRGSGNTIYF.

Only a few counts were recorded for this clone. The rearrangement uses TRBV18 and TRBJ1-2; tentative D call: TRBD1 (5 bases). CDR1 KGHSH and CDR2 LQKENI come from the germline V gene. The CDR3 totals 15 residues. V was shortened by 2 bases and J by 4 bases, with 14 bases between the two germline ends. The DNA for the CDR3 is TGTGCCAGCTCACCATTACGAGGGGAGGGCTATGGCTACACCTTC. This codes for CASSPLRGEGYGYTF. Full variable domain (outside the CDR3, taken from reference TRBV18 and TRBJ1-2): NAGVMQNPRHLVRRRGQEARLRCSPMKGHSHVYWYRQLPEEGLKFMVYLQKENIIDESGMPKERFSAEFPKEGPSILRIQQVVRGDSAAYFCASSPLRGEGYGYTFGSGTRLTVV.

This clone was seen more than once but under ten times. The chain joins TRBV14 to TRBJ1-6; D might be TRBD1 (5 bases). CDR3 length: 16 residues. Deletions cut 0 bases from V and 3 bases from J, with 9 bases between. CDR1 SGHDN and CDR2 FVKESK come from the germline V gene. CDR3 loop: CASSQDRVHYNSPLHF. The CDR3 region has the DNA TGTGCCAGCAGCCAAGACAGGGTCCACTATAATTCACCCCTCCACTTT.

The chain uses TRBV6-5 and TRBJ2-3; TRBD2 matches at 7 bases. Germline loops: CDR1 MNHEY, CDR2 SVGAGI. Germline trimming cut 8 bases from V and 0 bases from J; bases unmatched to any gene: 8. The CDR3 sequence is 15 residues long. CDR3 in DNA: TGTGCCAGCGGAAGCCCAGCGGGAAGCACAGATACGCAGTATTTT. Protein: CASGSPAGSTDTQYF.

The chain recombines TRBV2 with TRBJ2-5; 8 positions match TRBD2. The CDR3 contains 13 residues. CDR1 SNHLY and CDR2 FYNNEI come from the germline V gene. V was pared by 6 bases and J by 5 bases, with 5 bases of the junction left unmatched. The CDR3 DNA sequence: TGTGCCAGCAGGGCTGGACTAGCCGAGACCCAGTACTTC. It specifies CASRAGLAETQYF.

This chain links TRBV30 with TRBJ2-3; TRBD2 matches at 11 bases. With 0 bases clipped from V and 15 bases from J, the junction kept 14 bases outside the gene matches. The CDR3 length is 15 residues. Per germline, CDR1 GTSNPN and CDR2 SVGIG (reference sequence). CDR3 loop: CAWSVRVGLAGKPYF. CDR3 DNA: TGTGCCTGGAGTGTACGTGTCGGACTAGCGGGTAAACCCTATTTT.

J is TRBJ2-7 and V is TRBV11-2; TRBD1 matches at 8 bases. Germline CDR1 SGHAT, CDR2 FQNNGV. V lost 5 bases and J lost 0; bases outside the gene matches: 6. The CDR3 runs 15 residues. CDR3 sequence reads: CASSPDRGLSYEQYF. The CDR3, as DNA: TGTGCCAGCAGCCCCGACAGGGGCCTCTCCTACGAGCAGTACTTC.

V is TRBV9 and J is TRBJ2-7; a weak D match, TRBD1 (5 bases). V was trimmed by 4 bases and J by 6 bases, leaving 26 bases between them. CDR1 and CDR2 from the germline V gene are SGDLS and YYNGEE. The CDR3 has 17 amino acids. The CDR3 bases are TGTGCCAGCAGCCCAGGGCCCTCTGGCTCCGCAATCCTCGAGCAGTACTTC. Translated: CASSPGPSGSAILEQYF.

This clone was seen a single time. The chain employs TRBV5-1 and TRBJ2-3; a possible D gene is TRBD2 (6 bases). Germline V gives CDR1 SGHRS, CDR2 YFSETQ. Trimming left V 0 bases short and J 1 base short, with 9 bases between. This CDR3 has 15 residues. The CDR3 loop reads CASSLVADRTDTQYF. In DNA form, the CDR3 reads TGCGCCAGCAGCTTGGTAGCGGACCGCACAGATACGCAGTATTTT. Together with reference TRBV5-1 and TRBJ2-3, the CDR3 gives the full variable domain: KAGVTQTPRYLIKTRGQQVTLSCSPISGHRSVSWYQQTPGQGLQFLFEYFSETQRNKGNFPGRFSGRQFSNSRSEMNVSTLELGDSALYLCASSLVADRTDTQYFGPGTRLTVL.

This chain links TRBV30 with TRBJ1-2, with D possibly being TRBD1 (5 bases). Germline V gene lookup returns CDR1 GTSNPN and CDR2 SVGIG (reference sequence). V was shortened by 1 base and J by 7 bases, with 7 bases between the two germline ends. The CDR3 has 11 residues. The chain's CDR3 is CAWSEGVGYTF. As DNA, the CDR3 is TGTGCCTGGAGTGAAGGGGTTGGCTACACCTTC.

The rearrangement links TRBV2 to TRBJ2-7, with TRBD2 as a possible D gene (7 bases). Germline CDR1 reads SNHLY; CDR2 reads FYNNEI. This CDR3 region has 13 residues. The V end lost 9 bases, the J end lost 7 bases, and 19 bases lay between the germline ends. The CDR3 nucleotides are TGTGCCAGTCAGAAGACAGGAGCGGGGGAGCAGTACTTC. The encoded protein is CASQKTGAGEQYF. Drawing the rest from reference TRBV2 and TRBJ2-7, the complete variable domain is EPEVTQTPSHQVTQMGQEVILRCVPISNHLYFYWYRQILGQKVEFLVSFYNNEISEKSEIFDDQFSVERPDGSNFTLKIRSTKLEDSAMYFCASQKTGAGEQYFGPGTRLTVT.

The chain links TRBV5-1 to TRBJ2-2; TRBD1 matches 8 bases. J gave up 7 bases and V 4 bases, and 6 bases lay outside the gene matches. The CDR3 totals 14 residues. The V gene's germline CDR1 is SGHRS and CDR2 YFSETQ. This chain's CDR3 is CASSATGAGGELFF. The CDR3 DNA reads TGCGCCAGCAGCGCGACAGGGGCGGGCGGGGAGCTGTTTTTT.

This chain connects TRBV6-2 or TRBV6-3 to TRBJ2-3; possibly TRBD2 for D (5 bases). Trimming removed 6 bases from V and 4 bases from J, with 20 bases in between. The CDR3 runs to 16 residues. The germline CDR1 and CDR2 sequences are MNHEY and SVGEGT. The CDR3 loop is CASSFFFGMDADTQYF. CDR3 sequence (DNA): TGTGCCAGCAGCTTTTTCTTCGGGATGGATGCAGATACGCAGTATTTT.

The chain couples TRBV12-3 or TRBV12-4 to TRBJ2-7; D remains ambiguous. The CDR3 runs to 13 residues. V was shortened by 4 bases and J by 1 base, with 8 bases between the two germline ends. The CDR3 loop is CASSSPGSYEQYF. CDR3 sequence (DNA): TGTGCCAGCAGTTCCCCCGGGTCCTACGAGCAGTACTTC.

This chain uses TRBV27 with TRBJ1-1; 8 nucleotides agree with TRBD1. The CDR3 runs 13 residues. Germline V gives CDR1 MNHEY, CDR2 SMNVEV (reference sequence). Trimming removed 6 bases from V and 4 bases from J; junction bases left unmatched: 4. DNA for the CDR3: TGTGCCAGCAGGACCACAGGGGGCACTGAAGCTTTCTTT. Protein product: CASRTTGGTEAFF.

Comments on this clone: The junction departs from germline at one end; a sequencing error may be responsible. The chain combines TRBV9 with TRBJ1-4; D is unresolved. Germline-derived CDR1 and CDR2 are SGDLS and YYNGEE. This CDR3 region has 13 residues. The CDR3 here is CASSVSLEEKLFF. The CDR3 region has the DNA TGTGCCAGCAGCGTAAGTCTGGAGGAAAAATTGTTTTTT.

The chain has TRBV7-8 and TRBJ2-5; no firm D call. CDR3 length: 12 amino acids. Per germline, CDR1 SGHVS and CDR2 FQNEAQ. Trimming removed 6 bases from V and 2 bases from J, with 7 bases in between. The CDR3 here is CASRESQETQYF. Written as DNA, the CDR3 is TGTGCCAGCAGGGAGAGTCAAGAGACCCAGTACTTC. Complete variable domain (other parts from reference TRBV7-8 and TRBJ2-5): GAGVSQSPRYKVAKRGQDVALRCDPISGHVSLFWYQQALGQGPEFLTYFQNEAQLDKSGLPSDRFFAERPEGSVSTLKIQRTQQEDSAVYLCASRESQETQYFGPGTRLLVL.

V usage is TRBV14 and J usage is TRBJ1-2; no reliable D call. Germline loops: CDR1 SGHDN, CDR2 FVKESK. This CDR3 spans 13 amino acids. Trimming took 4 bases from V and 2 from J, leaving 8 bases between them. The CDR3 nucleotides read TGTGCCAGCAGCCCCGGGTTGAACTATGGCTACACCTTC. As protein: CASSPGLNYGYTF.